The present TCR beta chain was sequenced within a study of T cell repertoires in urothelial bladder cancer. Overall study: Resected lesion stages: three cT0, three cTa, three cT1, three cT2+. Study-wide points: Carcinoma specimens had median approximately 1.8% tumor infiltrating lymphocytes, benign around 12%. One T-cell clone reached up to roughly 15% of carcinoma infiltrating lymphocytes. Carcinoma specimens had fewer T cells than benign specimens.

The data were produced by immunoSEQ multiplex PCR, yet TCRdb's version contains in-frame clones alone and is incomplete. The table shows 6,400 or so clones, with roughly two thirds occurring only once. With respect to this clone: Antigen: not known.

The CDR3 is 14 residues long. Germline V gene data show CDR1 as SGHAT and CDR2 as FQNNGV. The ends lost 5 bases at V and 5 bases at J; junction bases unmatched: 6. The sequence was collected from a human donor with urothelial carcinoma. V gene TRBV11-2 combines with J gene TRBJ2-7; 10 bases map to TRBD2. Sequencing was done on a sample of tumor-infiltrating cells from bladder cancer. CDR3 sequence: CASSQGLARNEQYF. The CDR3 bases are TGTGCCAGCAGCCAGGGACTAGCGCGTAACGAGCAGTACTTC.